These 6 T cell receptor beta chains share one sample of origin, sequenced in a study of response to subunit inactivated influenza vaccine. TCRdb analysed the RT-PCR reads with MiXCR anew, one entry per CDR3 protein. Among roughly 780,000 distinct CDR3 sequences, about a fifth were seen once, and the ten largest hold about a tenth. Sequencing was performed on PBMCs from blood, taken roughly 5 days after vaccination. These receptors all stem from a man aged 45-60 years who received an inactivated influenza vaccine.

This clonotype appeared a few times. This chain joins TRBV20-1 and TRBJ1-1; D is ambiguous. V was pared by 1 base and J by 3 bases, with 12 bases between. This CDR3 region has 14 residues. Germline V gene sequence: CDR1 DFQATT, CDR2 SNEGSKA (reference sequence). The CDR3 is CSARGARRDTEAFF. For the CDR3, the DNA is TGCAGTGCTAGAGGCGCCAGGCGAGACACTGAAGCTTTCTTT.

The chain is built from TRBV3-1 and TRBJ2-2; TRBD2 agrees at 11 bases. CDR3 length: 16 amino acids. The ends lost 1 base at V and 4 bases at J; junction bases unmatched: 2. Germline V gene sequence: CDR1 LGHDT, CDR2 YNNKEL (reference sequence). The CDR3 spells CASSQVLAGVTGELFF. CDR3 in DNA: TGTGCCAGCAGCCAAGTACTAGCGGGGGTCACCGGGGAGCTGTTTTTT.

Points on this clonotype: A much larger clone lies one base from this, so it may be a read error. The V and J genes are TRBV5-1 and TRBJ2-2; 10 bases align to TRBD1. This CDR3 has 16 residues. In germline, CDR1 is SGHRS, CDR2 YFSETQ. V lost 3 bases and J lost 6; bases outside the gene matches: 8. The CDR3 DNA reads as TGCGCCAGCAGCTCCCGGACAGGGGGATCCGCCGGGGAGCTGTTTTTT. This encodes CASSSRTGGSAGELFF.

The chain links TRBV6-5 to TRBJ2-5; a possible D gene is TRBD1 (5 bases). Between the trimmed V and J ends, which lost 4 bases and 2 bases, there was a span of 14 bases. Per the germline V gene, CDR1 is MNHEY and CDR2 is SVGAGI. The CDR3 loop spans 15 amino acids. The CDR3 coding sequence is TGTGCCAGCAGTTTAAGACAGTGGGGACAAGAGACCCAGTACTTC. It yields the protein CASSLRQWGQETQYF.

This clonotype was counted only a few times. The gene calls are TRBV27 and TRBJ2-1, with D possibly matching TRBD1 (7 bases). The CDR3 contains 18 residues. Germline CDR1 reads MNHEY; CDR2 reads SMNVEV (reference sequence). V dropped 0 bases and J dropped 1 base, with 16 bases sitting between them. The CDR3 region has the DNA TGTGCCAGCAGTTTATCGACGGCGGGACAGATATCCTACAATGAGCAGTTCTTC. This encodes CASSLSTAGQISYNEQFF.

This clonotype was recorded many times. The CDR3 DNA sequence: TGCGCCAGCAGCCCTGGGGGGGGCCAACAAGATACGCAGTATTTT. Amino acids: CASSPGGGQQDTQYF. The chain couples TRBV5-1 to TRBJ2-3, with a tentative D call TRBD2 (7 bases). Germline lookup yields CDR1 SGHRS and CDR2 YFSETQ. The length of the CDR3 is 15 residues. V gave up 4 bases and J gave up 5 bases, with 17 bases separating them.